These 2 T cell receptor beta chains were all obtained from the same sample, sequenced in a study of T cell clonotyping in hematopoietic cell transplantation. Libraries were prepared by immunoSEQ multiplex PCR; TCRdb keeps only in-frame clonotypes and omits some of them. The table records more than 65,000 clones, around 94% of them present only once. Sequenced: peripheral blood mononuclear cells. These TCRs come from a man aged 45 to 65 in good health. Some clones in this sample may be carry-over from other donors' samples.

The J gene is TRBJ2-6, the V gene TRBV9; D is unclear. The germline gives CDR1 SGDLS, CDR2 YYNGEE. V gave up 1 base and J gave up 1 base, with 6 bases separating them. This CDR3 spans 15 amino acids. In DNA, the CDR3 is TGTGCCAGCAGCGTATCAAGTTCTGGGGCCAACGTCCTGACTTTC. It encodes CASSVSSSGANVLTF.

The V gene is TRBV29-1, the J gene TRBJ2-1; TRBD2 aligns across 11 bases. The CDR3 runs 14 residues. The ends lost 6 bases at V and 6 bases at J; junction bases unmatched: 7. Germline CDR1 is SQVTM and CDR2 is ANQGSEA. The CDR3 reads CSVDSGRGPNEQFF. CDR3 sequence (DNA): TGCAGCGTCGATAGCGGGAGGGGTCCCAATGAGCAGTTCTTC.